Following are 6 T cell receptor beta chains from one sample sequenced in a study of cytomegalovirus exposure and HLA in healthy donors. The study ran its PCR with 60 Vbeta and 13 Jbeta primers. This table comes from immunoSEQ multiplex PCR, and its TCRdb copy is limited to in-frame clones, with some not included. The table includes approximately 170,000 clones, around 80% detected once. The sample was PBMCs. Receptors originate from a middle-aged woman in good health and CMV-seropositive.

The chain joins TRBV19 to TRBJ2-7, with D tentatively TRBD1 (5 bases). V lost 5 bases, J lost 0 bases, and 8 bases lay in between. Germline CDR1 reads LNHDA; CDR2 reads SQIVND (reference sequence). The CDR3 sequence is 13 residues long. Here the CDR3 reads CASSAGSSYEQYF. The CDR3 DNA sequence: TGTGCCAGTAGTGCAGGGTCCTCCTACGAGCAGTACTTC.

V is TRBV10-3 and J is TRBJ2-2; D perhaps matches TRBD1 (6 bases). Germline V gene lookup returns CDR1 ENHRY and CDR2 SYGVKD. V was pared by 10 bases and J by 6 bases, with 12 bases between. This CDR3 is built from 12 residues. The CDR3 nucleotides read TGTGCCACCGGAAAGGGGGCCGGGGAGCTGTTTTTT. Encoded protein: CATGKGAGELFF.

V usage is TRBV18 and J usage is TRBJ2-3, with TRBD1 identical over 7 bases. Per the germline V gene, CDR1 is KGHSH and CDR2 is LQKENI. Trimming cost V 2 bases and J 2 bases; bases outside gene matches: 4. The CDR3 extends over 15 amino acids. The CDR3 loop reads CASSPRDSLTDTQYF. The DNA for the CDR3 is TGTGCCAGCTCACCAAGGGACAGCCTCACAGATACGCAGTATTTT.

This chain connects TRBV7-2 to TRBJ2-5; the match to TRBD2 covers 8 bases. The CDR3 runs to 16 residues. Germline CDR1 reads SGHTA; CDR2 reads FQGNSA. Trimming at V came to 0 bases and at J to 0 bases, leaving 3 bases not matched to a gene. CDR3 coding DNA: TGTGCCAGCAGCTTAGCTCAAGCGGGGGACCAAGAGACCCAGTACTTC. Residues: CASSLAQAGDQETQYF. Variable domain in full (rest from reference TRBV7-2 and TRBJ2-5): GAGVSQSPSNKVTEKGKDVELRCDPISGHTALYWYRQSLGQGLEFLIYFQGNSAPDKSGLPSDRFSAERTGGSVSTLTIQRTQQEDSAVYLCASSLAQAGDQETQYFGPGTRLLVL.

The rearrangement joins TRBV11-1 to TRBJ2-2; D is perhaps TRBD1 (5 bases). V was clipped by 5 bases and J by 5 bases, with 15 bases between them. This CDR3 comprises 15 residues. The germline gives CDR1 SGHAT, CDR2 FQDESV (reference sequence). The CDR3 DNA sequence: TGTGCCAGCAGCCCCAGATGGGGCCTAACCGGGGAGCTGTTTTTT. It yields the protein CASSPRWGLTGELFF.

This clone came up a few times. This chain uses TRBV29-1 with TRBJ2-3; 8 bases match TRBD2. The CDR3 runs to 13 residues. V dropped 7 bases and J dropped 6; count of bases not matched to a gene: 9. Germline V lookup: CDR1 SQVTM, CDR2 ANQGSEA. CDR3 nucleotides: TGCAGCGCCGAAGGACTAGCTGTCGATACGCAGTATTTT. Protein product: CSAEGLAVDTQYF.